The 13 T cell receptor beta chains listed next were all sequenced from one sample in a study of response to subunit inactivated influenza vaccine. TCRdb ran MiXCR on the RT-PCR reads and lists one entry per CDR3 protein. The data contain 750,000 to 850,000 distinct CDR3 sequences, less than 20% of them singletons. The sample was PBMCs from blood, taken roughly 5 days after vaccination. The source of these receptors is a man aged 50 to 60 who received an inactivated influenza vaccine.

The gene calls are TRBV11-2 and TRBJ2-3; D uncertain. Germline V gene lookup returns CDR1 SGHAT and CDR2 FQNNGV. With 4 bases removed from V and 0 bases from J, the gap between germline ends came to 8 bases. The CDR3 has 14 amino acids. CDR3 residues: CASSSRLSTDTQYF. The DNA for the CDR3 is TGTGCCAGCAGCTCGAGACTTAGCACAGATACGCAGTATTTT.

J is TRBJ2-2 and V is TRBV20-1; no firm D call. Germline-derived CDR1 and CDR2 are DFQATT and SNEGSKA (reference sequence). CDR3 length: 14 residues. Trimming removed 4 bases from V and 9 bases from J, with 18 bases in between. The CDR3 region is CSAMDPKGHRELFF. Here the CDR3 DNA reads TGCAGTGCTATGGACCCGAAAGGGCACCGGGAGCTGTTTTTT.

This clonotype has a count of ten or more. The chain links TRBV4-2 to TRBJ2-5; D tentatively fits TRBD1 or TRBD2 (5 bases each). The V gene's germline CDR1 is LGHNA and CDR2 YNFKEQ. Trimming removed 4 bases at V and 2 bases at J, with 8 bases between. The CDR3 contains 13 residues. CDR3 sequence: CASSPGPQETQYF. DNA of the CDR3: TGTGCCAGCAGCCCGGGACCACAAGAGACCCAGTACTTC.

This clonotype has only a few counts. The CDR3 reads CSARGAFDHGGNEQFF. In nucleotides, the CDR3 is TGCAGTGCTAGAGGTGCGTTTGATCACGGAGGCAATGAGCAGTTCTTC. The chain joins TRBV20-1 to TRBJ2-1; maybe TRBD2 (5 bases). CDR3 length equals 16 residues. V lost 1 base and J lost 6, with 19 bases in between. Germline V gene data show CDR1 as DFQATT and CDR2 as SNEGSKA (reference sequence).

This chain links TRBV24-1 with TRBJ2-1; 9 bases line up with TRBD1. This CDR3 comprises 15 residues. V was pared by 9 bases and J by 7 bases, with 12 bases of the junction left unmatched. Germline CDR1 reads KGHDR; CDR2 reads SFDVKD. CDR3 DNA: TGTGCCACCGGCGGTCAACAGGGGGCTGGAAATGAGCAGTTCTTC. Its protein is CATGGQQGAGNEQFF.

V gene TRBV7-9 combines with J gene TRBJ2-3; D unresolved. V dropped 5 bases and J dropped 3 bases, with 9 bases sitting between them. The CDR3 covers 13 residues. In germline, CDR1 is SEHNR, CDR2 FQNEAQ (reference sequence). DNA of the CDR3: TGTGCCAGCAGCCCTGTCCAGACAGATACGCAGTATTTT. It yields the protein CASSPVQTDTQYF.

There are a few counts of this clonotype. The gene calls are TRBV20-1 and TRBJ2-3; the D is unclear. The V end was cut by 6 bases, the J end by 2 bases, with 6 bases between. From germline, CDR1 is DFQATT and CDR2 SNEGSKA (reference sequence). This CDR3 region has 11 residues. CDR3 bases: TGCAGTGCAAAATACACAGATACGCAGTATTTT. As protein: CSAKYTDTQYF.

The J gene is TRBJ2-7, the V gene TRBV4-3; 8 positions agree with TRBD2. The CDR3 sequence is 16 residues long. The V gene's germline CDR1 is LGHNA and CDR2 YSLEER. The ends lost 1 base at V and 2 bases at J; junction bases unmatched: 7. CDR3 protein: CASSQGLELAAYEQYF. CDR3 coding DNA: TGCGCCAGCAGCCAAGGATTAGAACTAGCGGCCTACGAGCAGTACTTC.

The rearrangement uses TRBV6-5 and TRBJ2-1; 8 bases fit TRBD1. The CDR3 spans 16 residues. The V and J ends lost 0 bases and 6 bases, in that order; junction bases with no gene match: 7. Germline CDR1 reads MNHEY; CDR2 reads SVGAGI. The CDR3 DNA sequence: TGTGCCAGCAGTTACTCAACACGACAGGGGCGCAATGAGCAGTTCTTC. It is translated as CASSYSTRQGRNEQFF.

In this sample, this clonotype turned up a few times. The rearrangement uses TRBV29-1 and TRBJ1-1, with TRBD1 identical over 9 bases. The CDR3 length is 14 residues. The germline CDR1 and CDR2 sequences are SQVTM and ANQGSEA. The trim removed 6 bases at V and 0 bases at J, leaving 5 bases unmatched. The CDR3 bases are TGCAGCGTGTCCACAGGGGGCCTGAACACTGAAGCTTTCTTT. It is translated as CSVSTGGLNTEAFF.

This clonotype came up many times. J is TRBJ2-4 and V is TRBV5-1; no clear D. Germline V gene lookup returns CDR1 SGHRS and CDR2 YFSETQ. Trimming stripped 0 bases from V and 8 bases from J, with 9 bases between. The CDR3 contains 13 residues. In DNA, the CDR3 is TGCGCCAGCAGCTTGGACAAGCCCGACATTCAGTACTTC. It yields the protein CASSLDKPDIQYF.

The chain couples TRBV6-2 or TRBV6-3 to TRBJ2-7; D not certain. This CDR3 is built from 14 residues. V lost 2 bases and J 3 bases, leaving 11 bases between the germline ends. Germline V CDR1 and CDR2: MNHEY, SVGEGT. CDR3 amino acids: CASSYSPLSYEQYF. DNA of the CDR3: TGTGCCAGCAGTTACAGTCCTTTGAGCTACGAGCAGTACTTC.

This clonotype was counted only a few times. The genes are TRBV9 and TRBJ1-2, with a possible D match to TRBD1 (6 bases). V was pared by 1 base and J by 13 bases, with 20 bases between. Germline-derived CDR1 and CDR2 are SGDLS and YYNGEE. The CDR3 has 14 amino acids. CDR3 coding DNA: TGTGCCAGCAGCGTAAGGACAGATCCAAACTCCTTCACCTTC. Translated, it gives CASSVRTDPNSFTF.